This T cell receptor (beta chain) is from a study of vaccination and CD4 T cells after COVID-19. Once obtained from cultured CD4+ T cells, the DNA was sequenced using the Oncomine TCR Beta short-read assay. MiXCR was run by TCRdb on the PCR reads, yielding one entry per CDR3 protein. This sample yields roughly 5,400 distinct CDR3 sequences, of which 34% are seen a single time; around 24% belongs to the top ten. Treatment: approximately nine-day PBMC culture with coronavirus spike peptide pools or control peptides (ViraFEST assay). Before the COVID-19 pandemic (2011-2018), CD4+ T cells were obtained from the unexposed donor. This clonotype showed up just once. Its specificity is not known. Looked up from germline, CDR1 is ENHRY and CDR2 is SYGVKD. The CDR3 contains 13 residues. Trimming cost V 8 bases and J 2 bases, with 11 bases left between them.

V is TRBV10-3 and J is TRBJ2-3, with D possibly being TRBD2 (5 bases). The sample was CD4+ T cells from blood, cultured in vitro. This TCR came from a human donor in good health. CDR3 sequence reads: CAIAGLNTDTQYF. The CDR3 coding sequence is TGTGCCATCGCCGGACTGAACACAGATACGCAGTATTTT.